The 26 T cell receptor beta chains below were found in one sample sequenced in a study of vaccination effects on CD4 cells after COVID-19. Method: immunoSEQ multiplex PCR; TCRdb's copy keeps in-frame clones and lacks some. The sample lists approximately 15,000 clones, about three quarters occurring once. Which antigens these TCRs recognize remains unknown. ViraFEST used viral peptide pools to expand antigen-specific CD4+ T cells before sequencing. CD4+ T cells were isolated after around 10 days of culture. Convalescent patients had PCR-confirmed SARS-CoV-2 infection between March and December 2020. Either the BNT162b2 or mRNA-1273 vaccine was given to participants in two doses. Material: CD4+ T cells from PBMCs cultured with SARS-CoV-2 spike peptides, obtained after COVID-19 vaccination. The origin of the receptors is a human donor who had a prior SARS-CoV-2 infection.

This clone was detected only a few times. This chain links TRBV7-9 with TRBJ2-5; D gene unclear. CDR1 is SEHNR and CDR2 is FQNEAQ in the germline V gene (reference sequence). Trimming stripped 1 base from V and 9 bases from J, with 6 bases between. The CDR3 has 11 amino acids. This chain's CDR3 is CASSLGSAQYF. CDR3 DNA: TGTGCCAGCAGCTTAGGATCGGCCCAGTACTTC. Complete variable domain (other parts from reference TRBV7-9 and TRBJ2-5): DTGVSQNPRHKITKRGQNVTFRCDPISEHNRLYWYRQTLGQGPEFLTYFQNEAQLEKSRLLSDRFSAERPKGSFSTLEIQRTEQGDSAMYLCASSLGSAQYFGPGTRLLVL.

This chain joins TRBV6-1 and TRBJ2-3; perhaps TRBD2 as D (6 bases). Germline V gene data show CDR1 as MNHNS and CDR2 as SASEGT. The CDR3 covers 16 residues. V was pared by 0 bases and J by 0 bases, with 10 bases between. The CDR3 bases are TGTGCCAGCAGTGAAGCTACGGGGGTTAGCACAGATACGCAGTATTTT. This translates into CASSEATGVSTDTQYF.

This chain connects TRBV3-1 (or the pseudogene TRBV3-2) to TRBJ1-5, with TRBD1 matching over 7 bases. This CDR3 is 17 amino acids long. Germline assignment: CDR1 LGHDT and CDR2 YNNKEL (reference sequence). With 0 bases clipped from V and 11 bases from J, the junction kept 16 bases outside the gene matches. The CDR3 DNA is TGTGCCAGCAGCCAAGATTCGTCAGGGGGGTACCGTCCGGCCCAGCATTTT. Translated, it gives CASSQDSSGGYRPAQHF.

This chain joins TRBV4-1 and TRBJ1-1; D unclear. The CDR3 covers 17 residues. From germline, CDR1 is MGHRA and CDR2 YSYEKL. V shed 6 bases and J shed 1 base, with 21 bases lying between them. This CDR3 is CASRGMSLGGRNTEAFF. In nucleotides, the CDR3 is TGCGCCAGCAGGGGAATGAGTTTGGGCGGCCGGAACACTGAAGCTTTCTTT.

The gene calls are TRBV5-1 and TRBJ2-7; the D gene is possibly TRBD1 (6 bases). V dropped 1 base and J dropped 0 bases, with 8 bases sitting between them. The CDR3 length is 14 residues. CDR1 and CDR2 (germline): SGHRS, YFSETQ. The DNA of the CDR3 is TGCGCCAGCAGCTTGACAGGGACCTCCTACGAGCAGTACTTC. Translation gives CASSLTGTSYEQYF.

The V call is TRBV7-3, the J call TRBJ2-1; a possible D gene is TRBD2 (6 bases). Deletions cut 2 bases from V and 5 bases from J, with 13 bases between. There are 15 residues in the CDR3. Germline loops: CDR1 SGHTA, CDR2 FQGTGA. The DNA of the CDR3 is TGTGCCAGCAGCTTAGGTCTAGCGCAAAACAATGAGCAGTTCTTC. This translates into CASSLGLAQNNEQFF.

The J gene is TRBJ1-5, the V gene TRBV6-1; D unclear. This CDR3 is 13 amino acids long. The germline V gene has CDR1 MNHNS and CDR2 SASEGT. V gave up 3 bases and J gave up 6 bases, with 9 bases separating them. CDR3 protein: CASSETVFQPQHF. CDR3 nucleotide sequence: TGTGCCAGCAGTGAGACGGTTTTTCAGCCCCAGCATTTT.

The gene calls are TRBV5-4 and TRBJ2-1; TRBD2 agrees at 12 bases. V was clipped by 0 bases and J by 6 bases; unmatched bases: 7. The CDR3 spans 17 residues. Germline loops: CDR1 SGHNT, CDR2 YYREEE (reference sequence). CDR3 in DNA: TGTGCCAGCAGCTTGGGCATACTAGCGGGAGGCTCCAATGAGCAGTTCTTC. It yields the protein CASSLGILAGGSNEQFF.

V and J are TRBV5-1 and TRBJ2-5; D is perhaps TRBD1 (6 bases). Germline V gives CDR1 SGHRS, CDR2 YFSETQ. V lost 4 bases to trimming and J lost 6 bases, with 19 bases between them. CDR3 size: 15 residues. CDR3 sequence reads: CASSQPDRIVKTQYF. The CDR3 DNA reads TGCGCCAGCAGCCAGCCCGACAGGATAGTGAAGACCCAGTACTTC.

This clone has a single count. V gene TRBV10-1 combines with J gene TRBJ1-2; no clear D gene. Trimming cost V 5 bases and J 8 bases, with 12 bases left between them. This CDR3 is 12 amino acids long. Germline CDR1 is WNHNN and CDR2 is SYGVQD (reference sequence). CDR3 in amino acids: CASSIPVGGYTF. In nucleotides, the CDR3 is TGCGCCAGCAGTATACCTGTCGGGGGCTACACCTTC.

The rearrangement joins TRBV2 to TRBJ2-1; 12 bases are a match to TRBD1. The V and J ends lost 8 bases and 7 bases, in that order; junction bases with no gene match: 6. The CDR3 has 14 amino acids. Germline V lookup: CDR1 SNHLY, CDR2 FYNNEI. The CDR3 coding sequence is TGTGCCAGCGGGGGACAGGGGGCGCAAAATGAGCAGTTCTTC. It specifies CASGGQGAQNEQFF.

The chain recombines TRBV9 with TRBJ1-4; D might be TRBD1 (5 bases). V lost 4 bases and J lost 8, with 21 bases in between. This CDR3 has 16 residues. CDR1 is SGDLS, CDR2 YYNGEE, per germline. The CDR3 DNA reads as TGTGCCAGCAGCCCCTCGGCAGGGTCTCTGGTCGAAAAACTGTTTTTT. The encoded protein is CASSPSAGSLVEKLFF. Full variable domain (rest looked up from reference TRBV9 and TRBJ1-4): DSGVTQTPKHLITATGQRVTLRCSPRSGDLSVYWYQQSLDQGLQFLIQYYNGEERAKGNILERFSAQQFPDLHSELNLSSLELGDSALYFCASSPSAGSLVEKLFFGSGTQLSVL.

The chain uses TRBV7-8 and TRBJ1-2; TRBD1 agrees at 7 bases. The CDR3 length is 14 residues. J was trimmed by 8 bases and V by 6 bases; bases with no gene match: 12. Germline loops: CDR1 SGHVS, CDR2 FQNEAQ. CDR3: CASSPKTGFGGYTF. The CDR3 DNA follows: TGTGCCAGCAGTCCTAAGACAGGGTTCGGGGGCTACACCTTC. Based on the CDR3 plus reference TRBV7-8 and TRBJ1-2, the full variable domain is GAGVSQSPRYKVAKRGQDVALRCDPISGHVSLFWYQQALGQGPEFLTYFQNEAQLDKSGLPSDRFFAERPEGSVSTLKIQRTQQEDSAVYLCASSPKTGFGGYTFGSGTRLTVV.

J is TRBJ2-5 and V is TRBV20-1; D not resolved. The CDR3 sequence is 11 residues long. The germline V gene has CDR1 DFQATT and CDR2 SNEGSKA (reference sequence). CDR3 region: CGFPLSGTQYF. As DNA, the CDR3 is TGCGGATTCCCCCTCTCGGGGACCCAGTACTTC.

This rearrangement joins TRBV19 to TRBJ1-4, with D possibly TRBD1 on 6 matching bases. There are 15 residues in the CDR3. V lost 5 bases and J 8 bases, leaving 18 bases between the germline ends. Looked up from germline, CDR1 is LNHDA and CDR2 is SQIVND (reference sequence). CDR3 sequence reads: CASSPYRAGGEKLFF. CDR3 nucleotides: TGTGCCAGTAGTCCATACAGGGCCGGAGGGGAAAAACTGTTTTTT.

CDR3 sequence reads: CASSPLAPGISYNEQFF. The CDR3 coding sequence is TGCGCCAGCAGCCCGCTGGCACCGGGAATCTCCTACAATGAGCAGTTCTTC. V usage is TRBV5-1 and J usage is TRBJ2-1; perhaps TRBD2 as D (5 bases). Germline loops: CDR1 SGHRS, CDR2 YFSETQ. Trimming stripped 4 bases from V and 0 bases from J, with 17 bases between. The CDR3 runs 17 residues.

This clone has just one count. The chain employs TRBV18 and TRBJ2-3; D perhaps matches TRBD2 (5 bases). Germline values: CDR1 KGHSH, CDR2 LQKENI. The CDR3 is 15 residues long. V was shortened by 2 bases and J by 0 bases, with 9 bases between the two germline ends. The CDR3, as DNA: TGTGCCAGCTCACCAAATCCGGGAAGCACAGATACGCAGTATTTT. Protein sequence: CASSPNPGSTDTQYF.

J is TRBJ2-5 and V is TRBV7-2; 7 nucleotides line up with TRBD2. There are 13 residues in the CDR3. The V segment lost 5 bases and the J segment 5 bases; nucleotides outside the gene matches: 5. Germline-derived CDR1 and CDR2 are SGHTA and FQGNSA. This CDR3 reads CASSLWREETQYF. The CDR3, as DNA: TGTGCCAGCAGCCTCTGGCGGGAGGAGACCCAGTACTTC.

This clone occurred once. The chain is built from TRBV3-1 (or the pseudogene TRBV3-2) and TRBJ2-7; D is ambiguous. V was shortened by 5 bases and J by 6 bases, with 14 bases between the two germline ends. Germline V gene sequence: CDR1 LGHDT, CDR2 YNNKEL (reference sequence). The length of the CDR3 is 13 residues. CDR3 loop: CASSDPDIVEQYF. For the CDR3, the DNA is TGTGCCAGCAGCGATCCGGATATTGTCGAGCAGTACTTC.

The chain is built from TRBV2 and TRBJ2-3, with 10 bases identical to TRBD2. Trimming cost V 6 bases and J 6 bases; bases outside gene matches: 9. The germline gives CDR1 SNHLY, CDR2 FYNNEI. CDR3 size: 15 residues. CDR3: CASSAASGGLDTQYF. CDR3 nucleotides: TGTGCCAGCAGCGCCGCTAGCGGGGGTTTGGATACGCAGTATTTT.

The chain has TRBV5-6 and TRBJ2-6; no reliable D call. V lost 4 bases and J lost 0, with 8 bases in between. Germline V gene data show CDR1 as SGHDT and CDR2 as YYEEEE. The CDR3 runs to 15 residues. The CDR3 sequence is CASSPGRSGANVLTF. The DNA for the CDR3 is TGTGCCAGCAGCCCCGGTCGCTCTGGGGCCAACGTCCTGACTTTC.

The rearrangement uses TRBV30 and TRBJ1-2; D gene unclear. The CDR3 contains 11 residues. With 1 base removed from V and 8 bases from J, the gap between germline ends came to 8 bases. Germline V gene data show CDR1 as GTSNPN and CDR2 as SVGIG (reference sequence). This chain's CDR3 is CAWSEFGGYTF. In DNA, the CDR3 is TGTGCCTGGAGTGAGTTCGGAGGCTACACCTTC.

A few counts support this clone. The V gene is TRBV7-9, the J gene TRBJ2-5, with D tentatively TRBD1 (5 bases). Germline assignment: CDR1 SEHNR and CDR2 FQNEAQ (reference sequence). The CDR3 is made up of 13 amino acids. Between the trimmed V and J ends, which lost 3 bases and 4 bases, there was a span of 9 bases. As DNA, the CDR3 is TGTGCCAGCAGCTTTGGCCAGGGAGAGACCCAGTACTTC. This codes for CASSFGQGETQYF.

The rearrangement joins TRBV24-1 to TRBJ1-5; 10 nucleotides match TRBD1. Germline V CDR1 and CDR2: KGHDR, SFDVKD. Trimming removed 5 bases from V and 4 bases from J; junction bases left unmatched: 4. CDR3 size: 15 residues. Here the CDR3 DNA reads TGTGCCACCAGTGGCGGGGGACAGGGGAATCAGCCCCAGCATTTT. This codes for CATSGGGQGNQPQHF.

The chain carries TRBV6-5 and TRBJ1-4; D might be TRBD1 (6 bases). V gave up 6 bases and J gave up 5 bases, with 16 bases separating them. The germline CDR1 and CDR2 sequences are MNHEY and SVGAGI. The CDR3 totals 15 residues. The CDR3 nucleotides are TGTGCCAGCAGACCCGACAGGTTTCCCAATGAAAAACTGTTTTTT. This encodes CASRPDRFPNEKLFF.

This chain links TRBV21-1 with TRBJ2-1; TRBD2, the table's D call, was not compared with the DNA. TRBV21-1 corresponds to a pseudogene. This CDR3 has 15 residues. Written as DNA, the CDR3 is TGTGCCAGCAGCCCAGGACTAGCGGGTTACAATGAGCAGTTCTTC. Protein: CASSPGLAGYNEQFF.